The T cell receptor (beta chain) under discussion was sequenced for a study of OX40 agonist ivuxolimab in advanced cancers. About the study: Among those treated, three patients had partial responses, one with hepatocellular carcinoma and two with cutaneous melanoma.

The assay was immunoSEQ multiplex PCR, and TCRdb's table has in-frame clones only and misses some. Of over 65,000 clones in the sample, more than 80% were seen once. V dropped 5 bases and J dropped 9 bases, with 11 bases sitting between them. This CDR3 contains 12 residues. Germline-derived CDR1 and CDR2 are SGHAT and FQNNGV. This rearrangement joins TRBV11-2 to TRBJ1-3; D unresolved. The sample in question was CD4+ or CD8+ T cells sorted from blood, obtained in a trial of the OX40 agonist ivuxolimab. The sequence was obtained from an adult with an advanced solid tumor such as melanoma, head and neck, liver or kidney cancer. The CDR3 protein is CASSPPSVTIYF. The CDR3 DNA reads as TGTGCCAGCAGCCCCCCTAGTGTCACCATATATTTT.